This T cell receptor beta chain was sequenced for a study of CD8 T cells in Susac syndrome. RNA was extracted with the RNeasy kit, and a quantity of roughly 0.5 to 1 ug was reverse transcribed using random hexamers. MiXCR was run by TCRdb on the immunoSEQ multiplex PCR reads, yielding one entry per CDR3 protein. The sample has more than 150,000 distinct CDR3 sequences, 92% seen once; the top ten hold 0.065% to 0.085%. TEMRA cells were FACS-enriched and CD8+ and CD4+ T cells negatively isolated. The sequenced sample was CD4+ T cells from PBMCs. The sequence was collected from a human donor in good health.

Here the CDR3 reads CASRDTNTGELFF. As DNA, the CDR3 is TGTGCCAGCAGGGACACGAACACCGGGGAGCTGTTTTTT. The rearrangement joins TRBV11-2 to TRBJ2-2, with a possible D match to TRBD1 (5 bases). The CDR3 has 13 residues. Between the trimmed V and J ends, which lost 6 bases and 0 bases, there was a span of 5 bases. CDR1 is SGHAT, CDR2 FQNNGV, per germline. The whole variable domain, filled in from reference TRBV11-2 and TRBJ2-2, reads EAGVAQSPRYKIIEKRQSVAFWCNPISGHATLYWYQQILGQGPKLLIQFQNNGVVDDSQLPKDRFSAERLKGVDSTLKIQPAKLEDSAVYLCASRDTNTGELFFGEGSRLTVL.